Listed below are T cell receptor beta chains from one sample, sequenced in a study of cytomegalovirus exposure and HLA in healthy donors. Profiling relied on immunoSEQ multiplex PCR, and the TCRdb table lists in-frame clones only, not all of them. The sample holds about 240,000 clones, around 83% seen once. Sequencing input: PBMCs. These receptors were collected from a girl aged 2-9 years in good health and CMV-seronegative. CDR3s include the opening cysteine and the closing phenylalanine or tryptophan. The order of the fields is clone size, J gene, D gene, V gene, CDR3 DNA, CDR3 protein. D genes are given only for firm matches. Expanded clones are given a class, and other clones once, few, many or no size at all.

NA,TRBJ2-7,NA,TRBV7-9,TGTGCCAGCAGCCAGGACTCCTACGAGCAGTACTTC,CASSQDSYEQYF
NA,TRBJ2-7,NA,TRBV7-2,TGTGCCAGCAGCCCTCTCTACGAGCAGTACTTC,CASSPLYEQYF
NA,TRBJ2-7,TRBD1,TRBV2,TGTGCCAGCAGTGGGGACAGGGGTCCCTACGAGCAGTACTTC,CASSGDRGPYEQYF
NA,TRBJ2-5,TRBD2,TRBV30,TGTGCCTGGAGGTACTCAAGCGGGGGGGCCTCCCAAGAGACCCAGTACTTC,CAWRYSSGGASQETQYF
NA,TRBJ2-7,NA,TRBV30,TGTGCCTGGAGTGTAAGAGGGGGCGAGCAGTACTTC,CAWSVRGGEQYF
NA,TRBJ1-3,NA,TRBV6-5,TGTGCCAGCAGTTACGGGGCAGTATCTGGAAACACCATATATTTT,CASSYGAVSGNTIYF
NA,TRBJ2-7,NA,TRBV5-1,TGCGCCAGCAGCTTGGAGTTGCCAGGGGAAGACGAGCAGTACTTC,CASSLELPGEDEQYF
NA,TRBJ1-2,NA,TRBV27,TGTGCCAGCAGTTTAAGTGGGGGGGGTTACTATGGCTACACCTTC,CASSLSGGGYYGYTF
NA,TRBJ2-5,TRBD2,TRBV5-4,TGTGCCAGCAGCTCCCGACTAGCGGGGTCCCCTGAGACCCAGTACTTC,CASSSRLAGSPETQYF
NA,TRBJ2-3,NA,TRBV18,TGTGCCAGCTCACCAAGGAGGGGGGGGAAGGCAGCAGATACGCAGTATTTT,CASSPRRGGKAADTQYF
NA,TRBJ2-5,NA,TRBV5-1,TGCGCCAGCAGCTTGATTCAGGGATTCCAAGAGACCCAGTACTTC,CASSLIQGFQETQYF
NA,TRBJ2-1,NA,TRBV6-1,TGTGCCAGCACGAGATCGGACAATGAGCAGTTCTTC,CASTRSDNEQFF
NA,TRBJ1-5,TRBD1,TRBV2,TGTGCCAGCAGGACGGGACAGGCAGGGCCCCAGCATTTT,CASRTGQAGPQHF
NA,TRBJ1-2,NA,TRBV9,TGTGCCAGCAGCGTACTTGGAGACAGCTATTATGGCTACACCTTC,CASSVLGDSYYGYTF
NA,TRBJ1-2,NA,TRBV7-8,TGTGCCAGCACCTACGGGCAGACGGGAGGCTACACCTTC,CASTYGQTGGYTF
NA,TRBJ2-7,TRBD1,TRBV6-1,TGTGCCAGCAGTGACTTGGGACAGGGCTCCTACGAGCAGTACTTC,CASSDLGQGSYEQYF
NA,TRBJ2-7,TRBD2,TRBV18,TGTGCCAGCTCACAAGCGGGAGGATTGTCCTACGAGCAGTACTTC,CASSQAGGLSYEQYF
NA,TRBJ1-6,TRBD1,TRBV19,TGTGCCAGTAAGACAGGGGCGAATTCACCCCTCCACTTT,CASKTGANSPLHF
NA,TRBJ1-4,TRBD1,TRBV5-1,TGCGCCAGCGGAAGGACAGGGGAGGGTGAAAAACTGTTTTTT,CASGRTGEGEKLFF
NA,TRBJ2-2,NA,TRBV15,TGTGCCACCAGCGGAAGACAAATAAAGAACACCGGGGAGCTGTTTTTT,CATSGRQIKNTGELFF
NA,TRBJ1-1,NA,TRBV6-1,TGTGCCAGCAGCAGGGCTGAAGCTTTCTTT,CASSRAEAFF
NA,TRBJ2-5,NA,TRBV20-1,TGCAGTAGCGGCGGTGAGACCCAGTACTTC,CSSGGETQYF
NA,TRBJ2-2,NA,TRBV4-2,TGTGCCAGCAGCCAAGAAGGCAGGGTCACCGGGGAGCTGTTTTTT,CASSQEGRVTGELFF
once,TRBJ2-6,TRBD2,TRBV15,TGTGCCACCAGCAGAGATATGGGGTTGGCTAGCGGGTCTGGGGCCAACGTCCTGACTTTC,CATSRDMGLASGSGANVLTF
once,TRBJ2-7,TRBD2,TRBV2,TGTGCCAGCAGACTAACTAGCGGGAGGCCTTACGAGCAGTACTTC,CASRLTSGRPYEQYF
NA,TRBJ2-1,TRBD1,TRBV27,TGTGCCAGCAGTTTAACAGTAGGGGGCAGGGAGCAGTTCTTC,CASSLTVGGREQFF
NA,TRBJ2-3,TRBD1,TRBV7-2,TGTGCCAGCAGCGCCACCGACAGGGAACGGGCAGATACGCAGTATTTT,CASSATDRERADTQYF
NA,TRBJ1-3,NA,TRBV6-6,TGTGCCAGCAGTTACAGGGGTATGGGAAACACCATATATTTT,CASSYRGMGNTIYF
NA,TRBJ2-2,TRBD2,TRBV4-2,TGTGCCAGCAGCTCTAGCGGGAGGGGGACCGGGGAGCTGTTTTTT,CASSSSGRGTGELFF
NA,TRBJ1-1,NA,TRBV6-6,TGTGCCAGCAGTTACTTGGGCGCTGAAGCTTTCTTT,CASSYLGAEAFF
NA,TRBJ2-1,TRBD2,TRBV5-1,TGCGCCAGCAGCTCCTCTAGCGGGGGCTCGAAGTTCTTC,CASSSSSGGSKFF
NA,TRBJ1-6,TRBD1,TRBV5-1,TGCGCCAGCAGCTCCCGGACAGGGGATTCACCCCTCCACTTT,CASSSRTGDSPLHF